Listed below are T cell receptor beta chains from one sample, sequenced in a study. Via MiXCR, TCRdb re-called the 5' RACE reads, giving one row per CDR3 protein. The table records over 50,000 distinct CDR3 sequences, over 20% of them present only once. Sequencing input: tumor-infiltrating naive CD4+ T cells sorted from the breast tumor. The receptor set was obtained from a female donor with breast cancer. CDR3s include the opening cysteine and the closing phenylalanine or tryptophan. Fields, in order: J gene, V gene, clone size, D gene, CDR3 protein, CDR3 DNA. D genes are given only for firm matches. The listing skips clone size in some rows; elsewhere it reads once, few, many or a size class.

TRBJ2-2	TRBV6-5	-	-	CASSYSSAVTEELFF	TGTGCCAGCAGTTACTCGTCGGCGGTCACCGAGGAGCTGTTTTTT
TRBJ2-3	TRBV5-1	-	-	CASSLGSTAITDTQYF	TGCGCCAGCAGCTTGGGATCGACAGCAATCACAGATACGCAGTATTTT
TRBJ1-2	TRBV5-1	few	-	CASSPNSPSDGYTF	TGCGCCAGCAGCCCGAACAGCCCCTCGGATGGCTACACCTTC
TRBJ2-1	TRBV7-9	-	-	CASSWSEVGQFF	TGTGCCAGCAGCTGGAGTGAAGTGGGGCAGTTCTTC
TRBJ1-5	TRBV7-2	-	-	CASSLDSGNNQPQHF	TGTGCCAGCAGCTTAGATTCAGGGAACAATCAGCCCCAGCATTTT
TRBJ2-7	TRBV27	-	TRBD1	CASSTGAVSHEQYF	TGTGCCAGCAGCACAGGGGCTGTTTCTCACGAGCAGTACTTC
TRBJ2-5	TRBV5-1	-	-	CASSLKGLDQETQYF	TGCGCCAGCAGCTTAAAGGGGCTGGACCAAGAGACCCAGTACTTC
TRBJ1-1	TRBV4-3	-	-	CAGSPGVMNTEAFF	TGCGCCGGCAGCCCAGGAGTTATGAACACTGAAGCTTTCTTT
TRBJ2-7	TRBV11-2	-	-	CASSQTDKSLYEQYF	TGTGCCAGCAGCCAGACAGACAAATCCCTCTACGAGCAGTACTTC
TRBJ1-5	TRBV2	few	-	CASSDTYSNQPQHF	TGTGCCAGCAGCGATACTTATAGCAATCAGCCCCAGCATTTT
TRBJ2-3	TRBV24-1	few	-	CATSDMTDTQYF	TGTGCCACCAGTGATATGACAGATACGCAGTATTTT
TRBJ2-2	TRBV5-1	many	-	CASSSVRSGELFF	TGCGCCAGCAGCTCGGTTCGATCCGGGGAGCTGTTTTTT
TRBJ1-1	TRBV20-1	-	TRBD1	CSARDGPGGRANTEAFF	TGCAGTGCTAGAGACGGCCCAGGGGGCCGGGCGAACACTGAAGCTTTCTTT
TRBJ2-3	TRBV24-1	-	-	CATSASDTTRGDTQYF	TGTGCCACCAGTGCCTCGGACACCACGAGGGGAGATACGCAGTATTTT
TRBJ2-1	TRBV20-1	-	-	CSAEGAVGFNEQFF	TGCAGTGCTGAGGGCGCCGTAGGGTTTAATGAGCAGTTCTTC
TRBJ1-2	TRBV5-3	-	-	CARSPDSLYYGYTF	TGCGCCAGAAGCCCCGACAGCCTTTACTATGGCTACACCTTC
TRBJ2-5	TRBV5-1	-	TRBD2	CASSGGLVGETQYF	TGCGCCAGCAGCGGCGGACTAGTCGGGGAGACCCAGTACTTC
TRBJ2-1	TRBV6-2/TRBV6-3	few	-	CASSGVRFNEQFF	TGTGCCAGCTCAGGAGTTCGGTTCAATGAGCAGTTCTTC
TRBJ1-2	TRBV6-1	-	TRBD1	CASSRRDRGRGYTF	TGTGCCAGCAGCCGAAGGGACAGGGGTCGGGGCTACACCTTC
TRBJ2-3	TRBV24-1	-	TRBD1	CATSDYTGANTQYF	TGTGCCACCAGTGATTATACAGGGGCAAATACGCAGTATTTT
TRBJ2-1	TRBV11-3	once	TRBD1	CASSLALRDRGQEGYNEQFF	TGTGCCAGCAGCTTAGCATTAAGAGACAGGGGGCAAGAGGGGTACAATGAGCAGTTCTTC
TRBJ2-3	TRBV10-1	-	-	CASSESVQGKDTQYF	TGCGCCAGCAGTGAGTCGGTGCAGGGTAAAGATACGCAGTATTTT
TRBJ2-1	TRBV7-2	-	TRBD2	CASSLARTSGGAGCEQFF	TGTGCCAGCAGCTTAGCACGGACTAGCGGGGGGGCCGGATGTGAGCAGTTCTTC
TRBJ1-5	TRBV7-9	-	-	CASSSEGGQPQHF	TGTGCCAGCAGCTCGGAAGGGGGGCAGCCCCAGCATTTT
TRBJ1-2	TRBV4-1	few	-	CASSSGVILISSRGYTF	TGCGCCAGCAGCTCAGGGGTTATCTTGATTTCCAGTCGGGGCTACACCTTC
TRBJ1-2	TRBV7-2	-	TRBD1	CASTRDSSYGYTF	TGTGCCAGCACCCGGGACAGTTCATATGGCTACACCTTC
TRBJ1-1	TRBV5-1	-	-	CASSPWTANTEAFF	TGCGCCAGCAGCCCCTGGACCGCGAACACTGAAGCTTTCTTT
TRBJ2-3	TRBV20-1	-	TRBD2	CSAPQSGRRTDTQYF	TGCAGTGCCCCGCAGAGCGGGAGACGAACAGATACGCAGTATTTT
TRBJ2-7	TRBV20-1	few	TRBD1	CSASRGQPYEQYF	TGCAGTGCTAGTAGGGGACAGCCCTACGAGCAGTACTTC
TRBJ1-1	TRBV6-2/TRBV6-3	few	-	CASSTEREGSTEAFF	TGTGCCAGCAGTACCGAACGCGAGGGGAGCACTGAAGCTTTCTTT
TRBJ1-3	TRBV7-9	-	TRBD1	CASTLTGTGGVSGNTIYF	TGTGCCAGCACCTTAACAGGGACAGGGGGGGTCTCTGGAAACACCATATATTTT
TRBJ1-1	TRBV12-3/TRBV12-4	few	-	CASSFGGGTEAFF	TGTGCCAGCAGCTTCGGAGGGGGCACTGAAGCTTTCTTT
TRBJ2-3	TRBV5-6	few	-	CASSFKVGWGTDTQYF	TGTGCCAGCAGCTTCAAAGTGGGATGGGGCACAGATACGCAGTATTTT
TRBJ2-3	TRBV7-3	-	-	CASSLTRLGAVTDTQYF	TGTGCCAGCAGCTTAACGCGGTTGGGGGCGGTCACAGATACGCAGTATTTT
TRBJ2-7	TRBV7-8	many	TRBD2	CASASEGLATYEQYF	TGTGCCAGCGCCTCAGAGGGACTAGCGACCTACGAGCAGTACTTC
TRBJ2-1	TRBV12-3/TRBV12-4	few	-	CASSSLLSGGGEFF	TGTGCCAGCAGTTCCCTACTAAGCGGAGGTGGGGAGTTCTTC
TRBJ2-7	TRBV2	many	TRBD2	CASSEGLAGGEEQYF	TGTGCCAGCAGCGAGGGACTAGCGGGAGGTGAAGAGCAGTACTTC
TRBJ2-5	TRBV7-2	-	-	CASSRGPPETQYF	TGTGCCAGCAGCCGCGGACCACCAGAGACCCAGTACTTC
TRBJ2-1	TRBV10-2	few	TRBD2	CAIGTSGNEQFF	TGCGCCATAGGGACTAGCGGCAATGAGCAGTTCTTC
TRBJ1-1	TRBV25-1	-	-	CASSFQDRDKPFF	TGTGCCAGCAGTTTCCAGGACCGGGACAAACCTTTCTTT
TRBJ2-4	TRBV6-6	-	-	CASSSRDESLIKNIQYF	TGTGCCAGCAGTTCCCGGGACGAAAGTCTTATCAAAAACATTCAGTACTTC